This T cell receptor beta chain comes out of a study of blood T cell repertoires in COVID-19. Study information: The study drew acute and convalescent COVID-19 samples from the United States, Italy and Spain. T cells, B-cell-depleted T cells, or PBMCs supplied cDNA or gDNA.

CDR3 length: 13 amino acids. The germline V and J ends were trimmed by 1 base and 2 bases, with 6 bases remaining between them. In the original workflow: Counts of nucleated cells, estimated from reference gene primer amplification, were obtained. Produced via immunoSEQ multiplex PCR; TCRdb's table is partial and in-frame only. V and J calls and clone size are those listed in that table; D and trimming were worked out from the DNA. The sample gives around 130,000 clones, around 85% of which show up once; around 4.7% is in the top ten. The sequence derives from a human donor in a cohort sampled during active COVID-19. The V gene is TRBV12-3 or TRBV12-4, the J gene TRBJ2-7; no definite D call. What was sequenced was peripheral blood. In DNA, the CDR3 is TGTGCCAGCAGTTTAGAACAGCCCTACGAGCAGTACTTC. It translates to CASSLEQPYEQYF.